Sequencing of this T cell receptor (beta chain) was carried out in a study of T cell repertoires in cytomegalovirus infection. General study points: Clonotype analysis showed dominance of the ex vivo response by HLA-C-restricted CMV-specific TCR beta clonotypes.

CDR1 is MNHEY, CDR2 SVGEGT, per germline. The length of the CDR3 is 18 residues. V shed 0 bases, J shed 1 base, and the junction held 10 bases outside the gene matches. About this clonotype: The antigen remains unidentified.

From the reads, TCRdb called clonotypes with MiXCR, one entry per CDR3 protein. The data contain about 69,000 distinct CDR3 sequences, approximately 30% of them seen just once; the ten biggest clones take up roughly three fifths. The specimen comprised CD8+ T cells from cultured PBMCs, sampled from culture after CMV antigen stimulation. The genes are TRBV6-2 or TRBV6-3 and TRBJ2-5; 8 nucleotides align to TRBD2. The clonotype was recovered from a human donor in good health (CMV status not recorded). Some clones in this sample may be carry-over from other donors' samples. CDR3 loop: CASSYSILGTSGQETQYF. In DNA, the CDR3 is TGTGCCAGCAGTTACTCGATCTTAGGAACTAGCGGCCAAGAGACCCAGTACTTC.